The 23 T cell receptor beta chains presented below share a single source sample, sequenced in a study of T cell responses to AZD1222 COVID-19 vaccine. The assay was immunoSEQ multiplex PCR, and TCRdb's table has in-frame clones only and misses some. The sample carries under 150,000 clones, 93% recorded once. Source: peripheral blood, taken on day 0 of AZD1222 vaccination. The origin of the receptors is an adult in good health.

V and J are TRBV4-2 and TRBJ2-1; possibly TRBD1 for D (6 bases). The germline V gene has CDR1 LGHNA and CDR2 YNFKEQ. This CDR3 is 16 amino acids long. Between the trimmed V and J ends, which lost 1 base and 2 bases, there was a span of 12 bases. This CDR3 reads CASSQVGGATYNEQFF. In DNA, the CDR3 is TGTGCCAGCAGCCAAGTTGGGGGCGCCACCTACAATGAGCAGTTCTTC.

Regarding this clone: The DNA is left out, because the CDR3 cannot be placed on it with certainty; the CDR3 is given as TCRdb lists it. The chain combines TRBV12-1 with TRBJ2-3; the DNA was not compared with TRBD1, the D call given in the table. TRBV12-1 is described as a pseudogene. The CDR3 is 14 amino acids in total, end residues counted. CDR3 in amino acids: CVSSWGPGTDTQYF.

As DNA, the CDR3 is TGTGCCAGTAACAGGGTAGGGGGTAGTGGCACTGAAGCTTTCTTT. Translation gives CASNRVGGSGTEAFF. The chain joins TRBV19 to TRBJ1-1; tentatively, D is TRBD1 (6 bases). Germline V gives CDR1 LNHDA, CDR2 SQIVND (reference sequence). The CDR3 has 15 residues. V was clipped by 7 bases and J by 4 bases, with 19 bases between them.

This clone was seen only once. The J gene is TRBJ1-2, the V gene TRBV18; 8 bases match TRBD1. V was clipped by 0 bases and J by 5 bases; unmatched bases: 2. CDR1 is KGHSH, CDR2 LQKENI, per germline. The CDR3 is 14 residues long. CDR3 sequence (DNA): TGTGCCAGCTCACCACCGACAGGGGTTTATGGCTACACCTTC. Translating it yields CASSPPTGVYGYTF.

The chain joins TRBV6-5 to TRBJ2-7; TRBD1 aligns across 9 bases. The V gene end was trimmed by 5 bases and the J gene end by 2 bases; junction bases not matched to a gene: 7. The CDR3 extends over 15 amino acids. Germline CDR1 MNHEY, CDR2 SVGAGI. CDR3 sequence: CASSPFRDRAYEQYF. The CDR3 DNA is TGTGCCAGCAGTCCTTTCCGGGACAGGGCCTACGAGCAGTACTTC.

The chain couples TRBV28 to TRBJ1-2; a possible D gene is TRBD1 (6 bases). The CDR3 has 13 residues. V dropped 6 bases and J dropped 8 bases, with 16 bases sitting between them. CDR1 MDHEN and CDR2 SYDVKM come from the germline V gene. The CDR3 sequence: CASRATGLRGYTF. CDR3 nucleotides: TGTGCCAGCAGGGCAACAGGGTTGCGGGGCTACACCTTC.

This CDR3 reads CASSYTGSQYF. Here the CDR3 DNA reads TGTGCCAGCAGCTACACAGGGTCTCAGTACTTC. V gene TRBV7-2 combines with J gene TRBJ2-5, with a weak D call TRBD1 (6 bases). The germline V gene has CDR1 SGHTA and CDR2 FQGNSA. V gave up 4 bases and J gave up 11 bases, with 11 bases separating them. The CDR3 spans 11 residues.

The J gene is TRBJ1-2, the V gene TRBV5-1; 11 nucleotides agree with TRBD1. Trimming at V came to 4 bases and at J to 8 bases, leaving 10 bases not matched to a gene. CDR3 size: 15 residues. Per the germline V gene, CDR1 is SGHRS and CDR2 is YFSETQ. In DNA form, the CDR3 reads TGCGCCAGCAGCCCAGGACAGGGGGCGTCTATGGGCTACACCTTC. It is translated as CASSPGQGASMGYTF.

The gene calls are TRBV7-8 and TRBJ1-1; D gene ambiguous. The germline V and J ends were trimmed by 1 base and 6 bases, with 9 bases remaining between them. The CDR3 runs 13 residues. Germline V gives CDR1 SGHVS, CDR2 FQNEAQ. The CDR3 DNA sequence: TGTGCCAGCAGCTTAGGTCGGGCTCCTGAAGCTTTCTTT. This codes for CASSLGRAPEAFF.

This clone has just a few counts. The chain carries TRBV27 and TRBJ2-2; D is perhaps TRBD1 or TRBD2 (5 bases each). CDR1 and CDR2 from the germline V gene are MNHEY and SMNVEV (reference sequence). V lost 6 bases and J 4 bases, leaving 12 bases between the germline ends. This CDR3 spans 14 amino acids. CDR3 residues: CASRGPASTGELFF. Written as DNA, the CDR3 is TGTGCCAGCAGGGGACCCGCCTCCACCGGGGAGCTGTTTTTT.

This chain uses TRBV6-6 with TRBJ1-2; 7 bases align to TRBD1. The V gene end was trimmed by 5 bases and the J gene end by 4 bases; junction bases not matched to a gene: 16. Germline CDR1 is MNHNY and CDR2 is SVGAGI (reference sequence). This CDR3 has 17 residues. CDR3 DNA: TGTGCCAGCAGTCGACGGGACAGCGAAGATGTTCTCTATGGCTACACCTTC. Translation gives CASSRRDSEDVLYGYTF.

The rearrangement joins TRBV24-1 to TRBJ2-3; the match to TRBD1 covers 10 bases. Trimming cost V 6 bases and J 4 bases; bases outside gene matches: 3. The CDR3 has 14 amino acids. Germline V gene lookup returns CDR1 KGHDR and CDR2 SFDVKD. CDR3 bases: TGTGCCACCAGTTTGACAGGGGGCCCAGATACGCAGTATTTT. Translated, it gives CATSLTGGPDTQYF.

The chain joins TRBV3-1 (or the pseudogene TRBV3-2) to TRBJ2-1; the match to TRBD2 covers 16 bases. The CDR3 extends over 17 amino acids. Germline CDR1 and CDR2: LGHDT and YNNKEL (reference sequence). V dropped 4 bases and J dropped 6; count of bases not matched to a gene: 6. CDR3 loop: CASSPRGTSGRANEQFF. CDR3 DNA: TGTGCCAGCAGCCCTCGAGGGACTAGCGGGAGGGCCAATGAGCAGTTCTTC.

The CDR3 loop is CASSLRPNRGHYGYTF. DNA for the CDR3: TGTGCCAGCAGTTTAAGGCCCAACAGGGGACACTATGGCTACACCTTC. The V call is TRBV27, the J call TRBJ1-2; 7 bases match TRBD1. Germline CDR1 MNHEY, CDR2 SMNVEV (reference sequence). Trimming at V came to 2 bases and at J to 3 bases, leaving 9 bases not matched to a gene. The CDR3 sequence is 16 residues long.

The V gene is TRBV28, the J gene TRBJ1-1, with D possibly being TRBD1 (5 bases). With 5 bases removed from V and 8 bases from J, the gap between germline ends came to 18 bases. CDR1 is MDHEN, CDR2 SYDVKM, per germline. The CDR3 covers 14 residues. CDR3 residues: CASSHQGPNWEAFF. Here the CDR3 DNA reads TGTGCCAGCAGTCATCAGGGACCGAATTGGGAAGCTTTCTTT.

This chain connects TRBV24-1 to TRBJ2-5, with 7 bases that match TRBD1. The CDR3 has 13 amino acids. The junction had 4 bases not matched to a gene; V was cut back by 3 bases and J by 7 bases. CDR1 is KGHDR and CDR2 is SFDVKD in the germline V gene. CDR3 region: CATSDVAGGTQYF. CDR3 in DNA: TGTGCCACCAGTGATGTGGCAGGGGGGACCCAGTACTTC.

To note about this clone: An end of the junction differs from the germline gene, which may be a read error. V usage is TRBV7-7 and J usage is TRBJ2-2; D not certain. The germline V gene encodes CDR1 SSHAT and CDR2 FNYEAQ (reference sequence). There are 13 residues in the CDR3. In nucleotides, the CDR3 is TGTGCTAGCAGCTCCCAGAAGACCGGGGAGCTGTTTTTT. Amino acids: CASSSQKTGELFF.

V gene TRBV15 combines with J gene TRBJ1-2, with TRBD1 as a possible D gene (5 bases). There are 15 residues in the CDR3. Trimming pared 4 bases from V and 2 bases from J, leaving 14 bases between. The germline CDR1 and CDR2 sequences are LNHNV and YYDKDF (reference sequence). CDR3 DNA: TGTGCCACCAGCATCCGACAGAGACTAAACTATGGCTACACCTTC. Its translation is CATSIRQRLNYGYTF.

The chain employs TRBV6-5 and TRBJ2-1, with TRBD2 identical over 8 bases. The CDR3 loop spans 14 amino acids. V was clipped by 8 bases and J by 5 bases; unmatched bases: 8. Germline CDR1 MNHEY, CDR2 SVGAGI. CDR3 loop: CASLGAGVNNEQFF. For the CDR3, the DNA is TGTGCCAGCCTAGGAGCGGGAGTTAACAATGAGCAGTTCTTC.

The V gene is TRBV4-2, the J gene TRBJ2-5; D gene ambiguous. CDR3 length: 13 residues. The germline V and J ends were trimmed by 0 bases and 3 bases, with 5 bases remaining between them. The germline V gene has CDR1 LGHNA and CDR2 YNFKEQ. CDR3: CASSQDTKETQYF. DNA for the CDR3: TGTGCCAGCAGCCAAGATACGAAAGAGACCCAGTACTTC.

This chain joins TRBV14 and TRBJ2-2; tentatively, D is TRBD2 (6 bases). From germline, CDR1 is SGHDN and CDR2 FVKESK. The V end was cut by 0 bases, the J end by 4 bases, with 18 bases between. The CDR3 extends over 18 amino acids. CDR3 sequence: CASSQEVLGDFPTGELFF. The CDR3 nucleotides read TGTGCCAGCAGCCAAGAGGTGTTGGGGGACTTTCCCACCGGGGAGCTGTTTTTT.

This clone was detected once. This chain connects TRBV9 to TRBJ2-1; D ambiguous. The germline CDR1 and CDR2 sequences are SGDLS and YYNGEE. This CDR3 has 16 amino acids. Trimming removed 0 bases from V and 3 bases from J, with 13 bases in between. In DNA, the CDR3 is TGTGCCAGCAGCGTAGGGGCCGGACGGAGCTACAATGAGCAGTTCTTC. Its protein product is CASSVGAGRSYNEQFF.

With regard to this clone: Other DNA variants within this sample encode the same CDR3. The rearrangement links TRBV27 to TRBJ1-5, with D unclear. V lost 1 base to trimming and J lost 0 bases, with 13 bases between them. Per the germline V gene, CDR1 is MNHEY and CDR2 is SMNVEV (reference sequence). CDR3 length equals 17 residues. The CDR3 DNA is TGTGCCAGCAGTTTATACCCTCCTGGTGGTAGCAATCAGCCCCAGCATTTT. The encoded protein is CASSLYPPGGSNQPQHF.